This entry describes one T cell receptor (beta chain). V gave up 4 bases and J gave up 8 bases; unmatched junction bases: 8. Germline V gene lookup returns CDR1 SGHNT and CDR2 YENEEA. This CDR3 has 16 residues. This sample stems from a study of blood T cell repertoires in COVID-19. Authors' data handling: The authors estimated nucleated cell counts from reference gene primer amplification. Repertoires were generated with immunoSEQ multiplex PCR, while TCRdb's copy carries only in-frame clones and drops some. That table furnishes V, J and clone size, whereas the DNA furnished D and trimming. The sample yields about 87,000 clones, 88% seen once.

The gene calls are TRBV11-3 and TRBJ2-1; 13 nucleotides match TRBD2. The origin of this receptor is an elderly man with acute or convalescent COVID-19. Sequencing was carried out using peripheral blood. DNA of the CDR3: TGTGCCAGCAGCTCAAGGACTAGCGGGAGTATCGATGAGCAGTTCTTC. Encoded protein: CASSSRTSGSIDEQFF.